Each of the 8 T cell receptor beta chains below was sequenced from the same sample in a study of immune evolution from preneoplasia to lung adenocarcinoma. Produced via immunoSEQ multiplex PCR; TCRdb's table is partial and in-frame only. The sample lists about 4,900 clones; approximately 91% were seen once. Sequenced sample: FFPE invasive lung adenocarcinoma tissue. The receptors come from a person aged 50-59 years with lung adenocarcinoma.

This chain joins TRBV10-3 and TRBJ1-1, with a tentative D call TRBD1 (5 bases). CDR1 is ENHRY, CDR2 SYGVKD, per germline. The V and J ends lost 6 bases and 0 bases respectively, with 11 bases between them. This CDR3 has 14 residues. CDR3 nucleotide sequence: TGTGCCATCAGATTAGGACATCTGAACACTGAAGCTTTCTTT. Its translation: CAIRLGHLNTEAFF.

The DNA of the CDR3 is TGTGCCAGCAGCCGAACCTTGAGCTCCTACAATGAGCAGTTCTTC. Translated, it gives CASSRTLSSYNEQFF. The chain joins TRBV11-2 to TRBJ2-1, with D unclear. The CDR3 is made up of 15 amino acids. The germline CDR1 and CDR2 sequences are SGHAT and FQNNGV. With 5 bases removed from V and 0 bases from J, the gap between germline ends came to 11 bases.

The genes are TRBV28 and TRBJ2-7; possibly TRBD1 for D (6 bases). V lost 2 bases to trimming and J lost 1 base, with 18 bases between them. The germline CDR1 and CDR2 sequences are MDHEN and SYDVKM. The CDR3 spans 17 residues. CDR3 bases: TGTGCCAGCAGTTTAAAACGGTGGGGCAGGGGTTCCTACGAGCAGTACTTC. This sequence encodes CASSLKRWGRGSYEQYF. The full variable domain, in which reference TRBV28 and TRBJ2-7 provide the parts outside the CDR3, is DVKVTQSSRYLVKRTGEKVFLECVQDMDHENMFWYRQDPGLGLRLIYFSYDVKMKEKGDIPEGYSVSREKKERFSLILESASTNQTSMYLCASSLKRWGRGSYEQYFGPGTRLTVT.

The gene calls are TRBV28 and TRBJ1-1; TRBD1 matches at 7 bases. The CDR3 is 17 residues long. J gave up 5 bases and V 4 bases, and 16 bases lay outside the gene matches. Germline assignment: CDR1 MDHEN and CDR2 SYDVKM. The CDR3 protein is CASSSLPPGTAGTEAFF. The CDR3 DNA is TGTGCCAGCAGTTCCCTTCCGCCCGGGACAGCAGGGACTGAAGCTTTCTTT.

J is TRBJ2-1 and V is TRBV28; TRBD1 matches at 9 bases. The CDR3 runs to 14 residues. J was trimmed by 8 bases and V by 3 bases; bases with no gene match: 5. Germline CDR1 and CDR2: MDHEN and SYDVKM. CDR3 in amino acids: CASSFTGGRDEQFF. CDR3 sequence (DNA): TGTGCCAGCAGTTTTACAGGGGGCAGGGATGAGCAGTTCTTC.

V gene TRBV25-1 combines with J gene TRBJ1-6, with TRBD1 matching over 8 bases. The germline CDR1 and CDR2 sequences are MGHDK and SYGVNS. With V trimmed by 7 bases and J by 7 bases, 3 bases remained unmatched. The CDR3 runs to 13 residues. This CDR3 is CASIGQGNSPLHF. CDR3 bases: TGTGCCAGCATCGGACAGGGAAATTCACCCCTCCACTTT.

The chain joins TRBV7-9 to TRBJ2-2; TRBD2 aligns across 9 bases. The V gene end was trimmed by 8 bases and the J gene end by 4 bases; junction bases not matched to a gene: 8. There are 15 residues in the CDR3. Looked up from germline, CDR1 is SEHNR and CDR2 is FQNEAQ (reference sequence). The CDR3 loop reads CASPKGLALTGELFF. As DNA, the CDR3 is TGTGCCAGCCCCAAGGGACTAGCCCTCACCGGGGAGCTGTTTTTT.

The chain carries TRBV2 and TRBJ2-3; 7 bases match TRBD2. The CDR3 runs 15 residues. From germline, CDR1 is SNHLY and CDR2 FYNNEI. V lost 5 bases to trimming and J lost 5 bases; unmatched junction nucleotides: 10. For the CDR3, the DNA is TGTGCCAGCAGTCGCGGGGCGGGAGCTGTAGATACGCAGTATTTT. This encodes CASSRGAGAVDTQYF.